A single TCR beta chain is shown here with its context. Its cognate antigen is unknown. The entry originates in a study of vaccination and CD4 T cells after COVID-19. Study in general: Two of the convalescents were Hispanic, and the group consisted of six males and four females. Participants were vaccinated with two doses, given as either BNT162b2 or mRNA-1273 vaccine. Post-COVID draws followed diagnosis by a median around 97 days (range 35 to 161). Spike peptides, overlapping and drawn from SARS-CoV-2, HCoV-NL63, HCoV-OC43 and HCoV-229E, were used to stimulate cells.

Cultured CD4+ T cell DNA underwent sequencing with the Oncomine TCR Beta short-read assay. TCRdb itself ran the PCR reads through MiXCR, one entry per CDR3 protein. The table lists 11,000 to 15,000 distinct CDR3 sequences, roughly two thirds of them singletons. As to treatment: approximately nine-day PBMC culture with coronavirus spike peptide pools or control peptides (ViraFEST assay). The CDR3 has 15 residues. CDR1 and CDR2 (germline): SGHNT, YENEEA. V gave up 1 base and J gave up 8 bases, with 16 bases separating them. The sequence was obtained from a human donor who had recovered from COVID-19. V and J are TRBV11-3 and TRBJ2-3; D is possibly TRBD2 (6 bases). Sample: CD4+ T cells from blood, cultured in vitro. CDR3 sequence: CASSLGTTHSGTQYF. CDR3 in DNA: TGTGCCAGCAGCTTAGGGACTACCCACAGTGGTACGCAGTATTTT.